This T cell receptor beta chain derives from a study of T cell repertoires in cytomegalovirus infection. The wider study: Public signatures in TCR beta pointed to CMV infection and matching HLA type.

The table lists this clonotype with many counts. The CDR3 has 13 residues. CDR1 SGHTA and CDR2 FQGNSA come from the germline V gene. The V end lost 1 base, the J end lost 4 bases, and 7 bases lay between the germline ends. TCRdb passed the reads through MiXCR, listing each CDR3 protein once. The sample lists hundreds of thousands of distinct CDR3 sequences; approximately 34% were seen once. This TCR came from a human donor in good health (CMV status not recorded). Some clones in this sample may be carry-over from other donors' samples. This rearrangement joins TRBV7-2 to TRBJ1-2; D not resolved. The specimen was PBMCs. The CDR3 DNA follows: TGTGCCAGCAGCTTAGAACCGGTCTATGGCTACACCTTC. This codes for CASSLEPVYGYTF.